This T cell receptor beta chain was obtained from a study of blood T cell repertoires in COVID-19. Across the whole study: Sources were T cells, B-cell-depleted T cells, or PBMCs; the material itself was cDNA or gDNA.

Germline CDR1 and CDR2: MNHEY and SVGAGI. CDR3 length: 16 amino acids. Trimming cost V 0 bases and J 2 bases, with 13 bases left between them. Under the authors' procedure: Estimates of nucleated cell counts were drawn from the amplification of reference gene primers. The assay was immunoSEQ multiplex PCR, and TCRdb's table has in-frame clones only and misses some. Clone size and V and J calls were adopted from that table, with D and trimming inferred from the DNA. This table holds some 200,000 clones, approximately 90% found once. This chain links TRBV6-5 with TRBJ1-1; D possibly corresponds to TRBD1 (6 bases). The sequenced material came from peripheral blood. The TCR comes from a woman aged 80 or over in a cohort sampled during active or convalescent COVID-19. CDR3 DNA sequence: TGTGCCAGCAGTTACTCGGGGGCCCGGTCAAACACTGAAGCTTTCTTT. Translation: CASSYSGARSNTEAFF.